This TCR beta chain comes out of a study of T cells in Graves' hyperthyroidism and ophthalmopathy (dated by TCRdb to about 2019). For the wider study: Peripheral blood samples were taken at the time of initial diagnosis, prior to any treatment. To identify TCR V-J signatures that set the groups apart, the researchers used a discovery cohort of 90 to 100 patients, made up of 40 to 45 with Graves' ophthalmopathy and 55 to 65 with stable Graves' hyperthyroidism. An independent validation cohort of about 19 hyperthyroidism patients and about 15 patients who later progressed to ophthalmopathy tested prospective prediction of ophthalmopathy. The 100 or so discovery patients were randomly divided into training and test sets at a 7:3 ratio. In six Graves' hyperthyroidism patients, the study also compared T-cell repertoires from thyroid tissue with T-cell repertoires from blood. After sampling, hyperthyroidism patients received methimazole starting at 30 mg daily, and ophthalmopathy patients received high-dose intravenous methylprednisolone. The paper describes TCR Vbeta CDR3 sequencing of fewer than 150 peripheral blood samples, made up of under 50 ophthalmopathy patients, 70 to 80 hyperthyroidism patients and about 17 progressor patients.

The TCR beta CDR3 regions were amplified from the RNA transcripts. A first-round RT-PCR of the TCR CDR3 used the HTBI primer set with the Qiagen OneStep RT-PCR kit. The libraries were constructed in a second round of multiplex PCR and then size-selected and purified. The libraries were sequenced on an Illumina HiSeq2000 using paired-end 100 bp reads. The published analysis was carried out like this. SOAPnuke was used to process the raw data, with reads discarded if the reads contained adapters or uncalled bases, had a mean Phred below 15, or lacked an exact constant-primer or identifier match. COPE v1.2.5 was used to merge the high-quality paired reads, and each unique nucleotide sequence was defined as a clonotype. MiTCR v1.1 was used to align the clonotypes against IMGT TRBV, TRBD and TRBJ reference segments. The analysis included only V-J combinations with a frequency above 0.0001, which together covered around 99% of the repertoires. The TCS score was defined as the ratio of F50 (clonal expansion) to E x V (chaos), calculated using BLOSUM62-based TCRdist between CDR3 peptides within each V-J. Welch's t-statistics and random forest reduced several hundred V-J features to 10 to 15, which were used in a naive Bayes classifier (R e1071). TCRdb reran the public reads through fastp at Q25 and MiXCR, keeping productive beta chains. Rows are combined by CDR3 protein, so each entry shows the most common genes and DNA. The authors' filters were not applied to this entry. The sample table records about 620,000 distinct CDR3 sequences; around 15% of these occur just once. About 3.8% of the sample lies in the top ten.

Study-wide conclusions, independent of this receptor: Blood samples also contained most of the expanded thyroid clonotypes (frequency above 0.001), which suggests that blood repertoires may reflect thyroid immune responses. During validation, the model predicted progression to ophthalmopathy a median of roughly six months ahead of onset, with almost 71% sensitivity and 72% to 80% specificity. Sample size was not statistically predetermined, and blinding of investigators to group allocation was not performed. In cross-validation, a model built on a 13 V-J signature told ophthalmopathy apart from stable hyperthyroidism with over 85% sensitivity and approximately 84% specificity, and in testing the same model reached 80%/75%.

Graves' hyperthyroidism was defined as stable when no progression to ophthalmopathy occurred over 18 months of follow-up. Hyperthyroidism patients were newly diagnosed, with disease duration under 2 months, and aged 18 to 65 years. Any patient with an uncontrolled infection, another autoimmune disease, pregnancy or lactation was excluded. Diagnoses were established on the basis of clinical symptoms, serum thyroxine and TRAb, thyroid ultrasound, and orbital computed tomography. Ficoll-Paque density gradient centrifugation was used to isolate PBMCs from around 9.1 ml of fresh peripheral blood. Trizol reagent was used to extract total RNA, and RNA quality was then checked on an Agilent 2100 Bioanalyzer. This clonotype was counted at least ten times. Its antigen remains unidentified. Per-base qualities were not stored, and no clone one base away is much larger. Here V drops 5 bases and J drops 5 bases, and the junction holds 8 bases not matched to any gene. The CDR3 has 14 amino acids, counting the end cysteine and phenylalanine. Kept here is only the CDR3 DNA, which spans 42 bases and is read in frame from base 1.

The chain couples TRBV12-3 or TRBV12-4 to TRBJ2-5; 7 bases in the middle match TRBD1. The TCR sequence derives from a woman younger than 45 with Graves' hyperthyroidism. Source material: blood. The CDR3 here reads CASSVDRDWETQYF. The DNA is as follows: TGTGCCAGCAGTGTAGACAGGGATTGGGAGACCCAGTACTTC.